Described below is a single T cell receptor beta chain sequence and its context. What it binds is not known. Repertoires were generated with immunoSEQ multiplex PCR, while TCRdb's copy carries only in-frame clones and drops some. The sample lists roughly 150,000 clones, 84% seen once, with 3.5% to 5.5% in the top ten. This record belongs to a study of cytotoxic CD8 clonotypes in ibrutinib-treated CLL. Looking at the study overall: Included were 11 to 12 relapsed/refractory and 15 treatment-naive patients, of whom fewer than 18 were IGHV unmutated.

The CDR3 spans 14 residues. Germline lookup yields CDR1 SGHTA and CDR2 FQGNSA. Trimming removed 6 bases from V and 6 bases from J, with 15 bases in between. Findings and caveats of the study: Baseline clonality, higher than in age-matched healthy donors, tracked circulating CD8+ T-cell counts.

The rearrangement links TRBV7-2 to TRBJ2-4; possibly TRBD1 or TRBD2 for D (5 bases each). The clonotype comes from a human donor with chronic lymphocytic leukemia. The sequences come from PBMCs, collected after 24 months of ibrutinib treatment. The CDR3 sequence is CASSRPGAGNIQYF. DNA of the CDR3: TGTGCCAGCAGTCGCCCTGGGGCGGGAAACATTCAGTACTTC.